This T cell receptor (beta chain) originates from a study of blood T cell repertoires in COVID-19. Study at large: Both acute and convalescent COVID-19 samples were obtained from the United States, Italy and Spain.

Losses at the gene ends were 4 bases for V and 4 bases for J; bases not matched to a gene: 9. CDR1 and CDR2 from the germline V gene are MNHNS and SASEGT. This CDR3 spans 16 amino acids. Assay used: immunoSEQ multiplex PCR; TCRdb lists only in-frame clones, some missing. The sample has 250,000 to 400,000 clones, approximately 89% seen once; the top ten hold 1.5% to 2%. This sequence was found in a woman under 40 with COVID-19, enrolled during active disease. The rearrangement uses TRBV6-1 and TRBJ1-2; 10 bases align to TRBD1. Material: peripheral blood. CDR3 DNA: TGTGCCAGCAGTGGACAGACAGGGGGCTTTGCCTATGGCTACACCTTC. It translates to CASSGQTGGFAYGYTF.